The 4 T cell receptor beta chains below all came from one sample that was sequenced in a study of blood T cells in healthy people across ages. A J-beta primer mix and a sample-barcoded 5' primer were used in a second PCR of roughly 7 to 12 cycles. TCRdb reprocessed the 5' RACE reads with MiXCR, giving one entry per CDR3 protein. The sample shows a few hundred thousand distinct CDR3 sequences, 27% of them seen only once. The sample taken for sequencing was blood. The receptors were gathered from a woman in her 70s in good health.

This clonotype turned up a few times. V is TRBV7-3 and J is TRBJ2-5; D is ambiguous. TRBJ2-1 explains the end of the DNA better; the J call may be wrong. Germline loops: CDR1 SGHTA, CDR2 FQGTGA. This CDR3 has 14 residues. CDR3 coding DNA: TGTGCCAGCAGCTTAGGGCCAGAATACAATGAGCAGTTCTTC. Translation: CASSLGPEYNEQFF.

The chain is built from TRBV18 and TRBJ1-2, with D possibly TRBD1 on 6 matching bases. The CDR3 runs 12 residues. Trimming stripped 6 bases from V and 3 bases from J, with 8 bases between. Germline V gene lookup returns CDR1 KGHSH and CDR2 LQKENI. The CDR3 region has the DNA TGTGCCAGCTCGGACAGCTACTATGGCTACACCTTC. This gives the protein CASSDSYYGYTF. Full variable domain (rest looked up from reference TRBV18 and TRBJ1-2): NAGVMQNPRHLVRRRGQEARLRCSPMKGHSHVYWYRQLPEEGLKFMVYLQKENIIDESGMPKERFSAEFPKEGPSILRIQQVVRGDSAAYFCASSDSYYGYTFGSGTRLTVV.

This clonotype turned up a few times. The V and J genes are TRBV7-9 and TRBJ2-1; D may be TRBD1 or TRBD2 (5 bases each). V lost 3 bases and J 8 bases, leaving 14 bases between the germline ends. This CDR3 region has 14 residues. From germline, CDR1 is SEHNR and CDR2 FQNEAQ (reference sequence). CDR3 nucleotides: TGTGCCAGCAGCTTCAGTACAAGAGGGGATGAGCAGTTCTTC. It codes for CASSFSTRGDEQFF. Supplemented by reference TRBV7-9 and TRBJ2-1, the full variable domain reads DTGVSQNPRHKITKRGQNVTFRCDPISEHNRLYWYRQTLGQGPEFLTYFQNEAQLEKSRLLSDRFSAERPKGSFSTLEIQRTEQGDSAMYLCASSFSTRGDEQFFGPGTRLTVL.

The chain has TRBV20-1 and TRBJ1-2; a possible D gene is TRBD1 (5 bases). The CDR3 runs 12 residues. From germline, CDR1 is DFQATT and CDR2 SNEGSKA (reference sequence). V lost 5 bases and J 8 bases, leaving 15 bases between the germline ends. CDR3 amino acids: CSALAGGGGYTF. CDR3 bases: TGCAGTGCTCTCGCCGGGGGTGGGGGCTACACCTTC.